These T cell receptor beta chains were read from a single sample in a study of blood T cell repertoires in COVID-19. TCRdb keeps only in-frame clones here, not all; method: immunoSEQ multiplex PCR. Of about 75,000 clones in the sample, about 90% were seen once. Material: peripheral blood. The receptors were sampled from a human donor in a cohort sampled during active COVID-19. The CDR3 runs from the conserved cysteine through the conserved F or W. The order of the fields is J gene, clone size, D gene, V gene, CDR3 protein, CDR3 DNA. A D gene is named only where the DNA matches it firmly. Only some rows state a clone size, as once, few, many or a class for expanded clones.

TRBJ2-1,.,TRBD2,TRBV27,CASSLTSGPNEQFF,TGTGCCAGCAGTCTCACTAGCGGCCCCAATGAGCAGTTCTTC
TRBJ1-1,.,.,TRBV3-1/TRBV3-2,CASSQRGGQTEAFF,TGTGCCAGCAGCCAACGCGGGGGGCAGACTGAAGCTTTCTTT
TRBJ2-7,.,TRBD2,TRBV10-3,CAISEPTAGGAYEQYF,TGTGCCATCAGTGAGCCGACGGCGGGAGGCGCCTACGAGCAGTACTTC
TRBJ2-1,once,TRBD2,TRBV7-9,CASSLLVAGGAWQFF,TGTGCCAGCAGCCTTCTGGTAGCGGGAGGAGCATGGCAGTTCTTC
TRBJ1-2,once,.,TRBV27,CASSPQAMITPYGYTF,TGTGCCAGCTCCCCCCAGGCGATGATAACTCCCTATGGCTACACCTTC
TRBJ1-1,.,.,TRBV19,CASSYPGSSIEAFF,TGTGCCAGTAGTTATCCCGGGTCGAGTATTGAAGCTTTCTTT
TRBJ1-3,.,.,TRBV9,CASSVAPRTRTGNTIYF,TGTGCCAGCAGCGTAGCTCCCCGCACCAGAACTGGAAACACCATATATTTT
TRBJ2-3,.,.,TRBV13,CASSRPQGFGTDTQYF,TGTGCCAGCAGCAGACCCCAGGGTTTTGGCACAGATACGCAGTATTTT
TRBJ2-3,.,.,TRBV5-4,CASIGPGDTQYF,TGTGCCAGCATAGGTCCAGGGGATACGCAGTATTTT
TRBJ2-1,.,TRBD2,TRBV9,CASSASGGAYNEQFF,TGTGCCAGCAGCGCGAGCGGGGGGGCCTACAATGAGCAGTTCTTC
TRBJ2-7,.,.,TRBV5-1,CASSFGTGDPYEQYF,TGCGCCAGCAGCTTTGGGACGGGAGACCCCTACGAGCAGTACTTC
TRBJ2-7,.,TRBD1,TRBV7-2,CASSLVGQGMVDEQYF,TGTGCCAGCAGCTTAGTGGGACAGGGGATGGTGGACGAGCAGTACTTC
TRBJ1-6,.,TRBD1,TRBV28,CASSLRDRDNSPLHF,TGTGCCAGCAGTTTAAGGGACAGAGATAATTCACCCCTCCACTTT
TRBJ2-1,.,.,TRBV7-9,CASSLVPSGHNEQFF,TGTGCCAGCAGCTTAGTCCCTAGTGGCCACAATGAGCAGTTCTTC
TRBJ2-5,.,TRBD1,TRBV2,CASGQGGTQYF,TGTGCCAGCGGACAGGGTGGGACCCAGTACTTC
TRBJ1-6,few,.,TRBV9,CASSAPVGARINSPLHF,TGTGCCAGCAGCGCCCCAGTTGGGGCTCGGATTAATTCACCCCTCCACTTT
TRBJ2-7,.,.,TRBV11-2,CASSYNGRAEGEQYF,TGTGCCAGCAGCTACAACGGACGGGCGGAGGGCGAGCAGTACTTC
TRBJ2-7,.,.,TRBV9,CASSPRPYEQYF,TGTGCCAGCAGCCCCCGTCCCTACGAGCAGTACTTC
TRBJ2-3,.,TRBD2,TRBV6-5,CASLHGGAKDTQYF,TGTGCCAGCCTACACGGGGGGGCTAAAGATACGCAGTATTTT
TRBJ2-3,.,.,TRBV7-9,CASSRSGSTDTQYF,TGTGCCAGCAGCCGATCCGGTAGCACAGATACGCAGTATTTT
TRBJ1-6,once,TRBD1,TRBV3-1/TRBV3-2,CASSPRTGRRSPLHF,TGTGCCAGCAGCCCGAGGACAGGGCGAAGGTCACCCCTCCACTTT
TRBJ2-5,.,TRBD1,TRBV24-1,CATSENRGRQETQYF,TGTGCCACCAGTGAAAACAGGGGCCGCCAAGAGACCCAGTACTTC
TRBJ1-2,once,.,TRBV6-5,CASMRGGVGYGYTF,TGTGCCAGCATGAGGGGGGGCGTCGGCTATGGCTACACCTTC
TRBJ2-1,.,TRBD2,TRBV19,CASSIHGLAGGSNEQFF,TGTGCCAGTAGTATACACGGACTAGCGGGGGGTAGCAATGAGCAGTTCTTC
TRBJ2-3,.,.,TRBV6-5,CASSYSRGWDTQYF,TGTGCCAGCAGTTACTCTCGGGGTTGGGATACGCAGTATTTT
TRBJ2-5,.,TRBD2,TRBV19,CASSSGTSRVTQYF,TGTGCCAGTAGTTCCGGGACTAGTAGAGTGACCCAGTACTTC
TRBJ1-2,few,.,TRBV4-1,CASSQDLGGFNGYTF,TGCGCCAGCAGCCAAGATCTCGGGGGGTTCAATGGCTACACCTTC
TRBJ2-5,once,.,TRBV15,CATSGPHKEGWGETQYF,TGTGCCACCAGCGGCCCCCATAAAGAGGGCTGGGGAGAGACCCAGTACTTC
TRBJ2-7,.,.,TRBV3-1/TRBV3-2,CASSRTPSYEQYF,TGTGCCAGCAGCCGTACACCCTCCTACGAGCAGTACTTC
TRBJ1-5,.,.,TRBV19,CASSIVLLGGVGNQPQHF,TGTGCCAGTAGTATAGTTTTGCTAGGAGGGGTAGGCAATCAGCCCCAGCATTTT
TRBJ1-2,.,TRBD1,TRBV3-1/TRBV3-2,CASSQEGTGLGYGYTF,TGTGCCAGCAGCCAAGAGGGGACAGGGTTGGGGTATGGCTACACCTTC
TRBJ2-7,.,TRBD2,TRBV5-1,CASSPAGGGAYEQYF,TGCGCCAGCAGCCCGGCGGGCGGGGGAGCCTACGAGCAGTACTTC
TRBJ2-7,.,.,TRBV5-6,CASSLSAYEQYF,TGTGCCAGCAGCTTGTCAGCCTACGAGCAGTACTTC
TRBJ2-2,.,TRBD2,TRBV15,CATSRDRRLAVNTGELFF,TGTGCCACCAGCAGAGATCGGCGGCTAGCGGTGAACACCGGGGAGCTGTTTTTT
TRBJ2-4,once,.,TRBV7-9,CASSLSGENIQYF,TGTGCCAGCAGCTTAAGTGGAGAAAACATTCAGTACTTC
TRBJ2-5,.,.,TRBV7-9,CASSAQGAETQYF,TGTGCCAGCAGCGCACAGGGAGCAGAGACCCAGTACTTC
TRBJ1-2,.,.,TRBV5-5,CASSFRYGYTF,TGTGCCAGCAGCTTTCGGTATGGCTACACCTTC
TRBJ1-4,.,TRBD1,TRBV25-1,CASSTTGAAGEKLFF,TGTGCCAGCAGTACCACAGGGGCGGCGGGTGAAAAACTGTTTTTT
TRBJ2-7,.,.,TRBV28,CASSFKPGAGITYEQYF,TGTGCCAGCAGCTTTAAGCCGGGCGCCGGGATAACCTACGAGCAGTACTTC
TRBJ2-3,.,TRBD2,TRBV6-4,CASKFSGGASTDTQYF,TGTGCCAGCAAGTTTAGCGGGGGAGCGAGCACAGATACGCAGTATTTT
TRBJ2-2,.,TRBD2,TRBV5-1,CASSLVAGEGSGELFF,TGCGCCAGCAGCTTGGTAGCGGGAGAAGGGTCCGGGGAGCTGTTTTTT
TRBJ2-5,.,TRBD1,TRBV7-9,CASSPWGQQETQYF,TGTGCCAGCAGCCCCTGGGGACAGCAAGAGACCCAGTACTTC
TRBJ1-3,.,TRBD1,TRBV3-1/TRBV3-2,CASSHLRGTATGNTIYF,TGTGCCAGCAGCCATCTAAGAGGGACAGCGACTGGAAACACCATATATTTT
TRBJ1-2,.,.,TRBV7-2,CASSYDKNYGYTF,TGTGCCAGCAGCTACGACAAAAACTATGGCTACACCTTC
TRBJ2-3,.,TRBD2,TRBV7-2,CASSFPVAGGSPDTQYF,TGTGCCAGCAGCTTCCCCGTAGCGGGGGGATCCCCAGATACGCAGTATTTT
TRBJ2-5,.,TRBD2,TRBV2,CASRRKLAGAKETQYF,TGTGCCAGCAGGCGGAAACTAGCGGGGGCAAAAGAGACCCAGTACTTC
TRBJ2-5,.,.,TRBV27,CASSLRLNRRLETQYF,TGTGCCAGCAGTTTACGGCTAAACCGCAGGTTAGAGACCCAGTACTTC
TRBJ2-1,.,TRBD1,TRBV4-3,CASSQDRAGGINEQFF,TGCGCCAGCAGCCAAGATCGGGCAGGGGGAATCAATGAGCAGTTCTTC
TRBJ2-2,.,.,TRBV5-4,CASSSNGELFF,TGTGCCAGCAGCTCTAACGGGGAGCTGTTTTTT
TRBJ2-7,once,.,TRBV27,CASSLGYRSYEQYF,TGTGCCAGCAGTTTAGGATACAGGTCCTACGAGCAGTACTTC
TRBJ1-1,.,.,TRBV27,CASSLTAGTGGTEAFF,TGTGCCAGCAGTCTTACCGCCGGGACGGGGGGGACTGAAGCTTTCTTT
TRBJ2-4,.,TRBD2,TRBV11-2,CASSLSLAGLAKNIQYF,TGTGCCAGCAGCTTGTCACTAGCGGGGCTAGCCAAAAACATTCAGTACTTC
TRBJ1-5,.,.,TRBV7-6,CASSPWTVFRNQPQHF,TGTGCCAGCAGCCCGTGGACAGTTTTCCGCAATCAGCCCCAGCATTTT
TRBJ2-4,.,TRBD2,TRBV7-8,CASSTQASGGSNIQYF,TGTGCCAGCAGCACCCAGGCTAGCGGGGGGTCAAACATTCAGTACTTC
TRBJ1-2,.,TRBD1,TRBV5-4,CASSFDRGNGYTF,TGTGCCAGCAGCTTTGACAGGGGGAATGGCTACACCTTC
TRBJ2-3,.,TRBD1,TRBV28,CASSLLDRGTDTQYF,TGTGCCAGCAGTTTGTTGGACAGGGGGACGGATACGCAGTATTTT
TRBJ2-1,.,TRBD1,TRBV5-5,CASSGTGSSYNEQFF,TGTGCCAGCAGTGGGACAGGGAGCTCCTACAATGAGCAGTTCTTC
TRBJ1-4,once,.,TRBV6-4,CASRNERKLFF,TGTGCCAGCAGGAATGAGCGTAAACTGTTTTTT